This T cell receptor (beta chain) was captured in a study of blood T cell repertoires in COVID-19. This clone is a singleton in its sample. While infection was still active, Seattle patients were enrolled and then followed longitudinally. Germline CDR1 and CDR2: SGHTA and FQGNSA. CDR3 length: 15 amino acids. V lost 1 base to trimming and J lost 0 bases, with 10 bases between them. In the study's own analysis: By means of reference gene primer amplification, nucleated cell counts were estimated. Libraries were prepared by immunoSEQ multiplex PCR; TCRdb keeps only in-frame clonotypes and omits some of them. V, J and clone size were drawn from that table, and D and trimming were deduced from the DNA. The repertoire holds roughly 290,000 clones, with more than 80% as singletons.

The chain combines TRBV7-2 with TRBJ2-7, with no clear D. This receptor was taken from a woman aged 30 to 39 with COVID-19, enrolled during active disease. The sample comprised peripheral blood. This chain's CDR3 is CASSLGQSGSYEQYF. The DNA for the CDR3 is TGTGCCAGCAGCTTAGGGCAGTCAGGCTCCTACGAGCAGTACTTC.